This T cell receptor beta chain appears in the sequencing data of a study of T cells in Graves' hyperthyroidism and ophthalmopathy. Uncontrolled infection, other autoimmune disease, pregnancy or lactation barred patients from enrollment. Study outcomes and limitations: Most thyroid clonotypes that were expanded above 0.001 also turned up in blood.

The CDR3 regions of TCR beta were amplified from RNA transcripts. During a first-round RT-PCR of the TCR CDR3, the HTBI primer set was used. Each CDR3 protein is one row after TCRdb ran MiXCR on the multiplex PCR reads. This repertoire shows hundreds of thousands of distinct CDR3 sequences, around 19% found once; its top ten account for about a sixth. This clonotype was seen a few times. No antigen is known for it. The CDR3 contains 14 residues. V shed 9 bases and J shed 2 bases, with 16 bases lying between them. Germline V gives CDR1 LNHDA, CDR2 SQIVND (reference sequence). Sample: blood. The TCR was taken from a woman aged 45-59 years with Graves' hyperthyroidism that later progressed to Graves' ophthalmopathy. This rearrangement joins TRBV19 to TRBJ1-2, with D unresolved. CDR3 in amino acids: CASGSADTNYGYTF. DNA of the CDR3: TGTGCCAGCGGTTCGGCTGACACCAACTATGGCTACACCTTC.